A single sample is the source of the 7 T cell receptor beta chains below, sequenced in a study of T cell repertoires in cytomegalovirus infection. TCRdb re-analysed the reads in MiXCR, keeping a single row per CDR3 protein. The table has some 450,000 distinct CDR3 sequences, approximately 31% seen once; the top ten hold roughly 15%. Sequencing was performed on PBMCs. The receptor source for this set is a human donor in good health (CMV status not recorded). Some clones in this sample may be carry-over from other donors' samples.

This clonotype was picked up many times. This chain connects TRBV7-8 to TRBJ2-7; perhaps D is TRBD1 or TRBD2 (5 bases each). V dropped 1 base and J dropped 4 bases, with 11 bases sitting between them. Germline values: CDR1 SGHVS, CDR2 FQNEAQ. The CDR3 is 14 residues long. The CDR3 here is CASSLGGKWYEQYF. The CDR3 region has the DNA TGTGCCAGCAGCTTAGGGGGGAAATGGTACGAGCAGTACTTC.

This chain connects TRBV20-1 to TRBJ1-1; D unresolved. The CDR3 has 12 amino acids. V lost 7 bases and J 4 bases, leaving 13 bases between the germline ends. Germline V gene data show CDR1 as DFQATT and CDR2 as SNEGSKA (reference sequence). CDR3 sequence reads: CSGWKGSTEAFF. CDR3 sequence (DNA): TGCAGTGGGTGGAAGGGCTCCACTGAAGCTTTCTTT.

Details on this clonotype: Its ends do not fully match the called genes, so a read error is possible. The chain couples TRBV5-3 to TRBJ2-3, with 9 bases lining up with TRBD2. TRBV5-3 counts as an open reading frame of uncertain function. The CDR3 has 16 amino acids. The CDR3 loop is CASSLSRSSGVDTQYF. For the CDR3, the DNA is TGTGCCAGCAGCTTGTCCCGGTCTAGCGGGGTGGATACGCAGTATTTT.

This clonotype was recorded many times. The CDR3 DNA follows: TGTGCCAGCAGCTTAGGCGCAGGGGCAGATACGCAGTATTTT. This sequence encodes CASSLGAGADTQYF. The chain recombines TRBV7-9 with TRBJ2-3; TRBD1 might be the D (6 bases). Trimming cost V 1 base and J 4 bases, with 9 bases left between them. Germline V gene lookup returns CDR1 SEHNR and CDR2 FQNEAQ (reference sequence). The CDR3 sequence is 14 residues long. Filled out from reference TRBV7-9 and TRBJ2-3, the complete variable domain reads DTGVSQNPRHKITKRGQNVTFRCDPISEHNRLYWYRQTLGQGPEFLTYFQNEAQLEKSRLLSDRFSAERPKGSFSTLEIQRTEQGDSAMYLCASSLGAGADTQYFGPGTRLTVL.

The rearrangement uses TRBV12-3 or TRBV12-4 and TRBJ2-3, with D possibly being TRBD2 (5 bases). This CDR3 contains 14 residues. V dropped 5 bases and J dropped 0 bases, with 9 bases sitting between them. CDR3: CASSRGSSTDTQYF. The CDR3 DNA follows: TGTGCCAGCAGTCGGGGATCTAGCACAGATACGCAGTATTTT.

The CDR3 DNA reads as TGTGCCAGCAGCTCCTGGACTAATTCACCCCTCCACTTT. This gives the protein CASSSWTNSPLHF. The rearrangement joins TRBV5-4 to TRBJ1-6; D not certain. The length of the CDR3 is 13 residues. Trimming shortened V by 3 bases and J by 6 bases, and 7 bases separated the two germline ends. Germline assignment: CDR1 SGHNT and CDR2 YYREEE (reference sequence).

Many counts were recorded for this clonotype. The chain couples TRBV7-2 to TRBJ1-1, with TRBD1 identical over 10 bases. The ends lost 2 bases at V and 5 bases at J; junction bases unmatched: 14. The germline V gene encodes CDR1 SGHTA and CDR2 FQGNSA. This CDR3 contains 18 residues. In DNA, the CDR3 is TGTGCCAGCAGCTTACATCAAGGGGGACAGGGGAAGCGGACTGAAGCTTTCTTT. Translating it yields CASSLHQGGQGKRTEAFF. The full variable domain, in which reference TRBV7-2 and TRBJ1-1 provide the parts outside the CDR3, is GAGVSQSPSNKVTEKGKDVELRCDPISGHTALYWYRQSLGQGLEFLIYFQGNSAPDKSGLPSDRFSAERTGGSVSTLTIQRTQQEDSAVYLCASSLHQGGQGKRTEAFFGQGTRLTVV.